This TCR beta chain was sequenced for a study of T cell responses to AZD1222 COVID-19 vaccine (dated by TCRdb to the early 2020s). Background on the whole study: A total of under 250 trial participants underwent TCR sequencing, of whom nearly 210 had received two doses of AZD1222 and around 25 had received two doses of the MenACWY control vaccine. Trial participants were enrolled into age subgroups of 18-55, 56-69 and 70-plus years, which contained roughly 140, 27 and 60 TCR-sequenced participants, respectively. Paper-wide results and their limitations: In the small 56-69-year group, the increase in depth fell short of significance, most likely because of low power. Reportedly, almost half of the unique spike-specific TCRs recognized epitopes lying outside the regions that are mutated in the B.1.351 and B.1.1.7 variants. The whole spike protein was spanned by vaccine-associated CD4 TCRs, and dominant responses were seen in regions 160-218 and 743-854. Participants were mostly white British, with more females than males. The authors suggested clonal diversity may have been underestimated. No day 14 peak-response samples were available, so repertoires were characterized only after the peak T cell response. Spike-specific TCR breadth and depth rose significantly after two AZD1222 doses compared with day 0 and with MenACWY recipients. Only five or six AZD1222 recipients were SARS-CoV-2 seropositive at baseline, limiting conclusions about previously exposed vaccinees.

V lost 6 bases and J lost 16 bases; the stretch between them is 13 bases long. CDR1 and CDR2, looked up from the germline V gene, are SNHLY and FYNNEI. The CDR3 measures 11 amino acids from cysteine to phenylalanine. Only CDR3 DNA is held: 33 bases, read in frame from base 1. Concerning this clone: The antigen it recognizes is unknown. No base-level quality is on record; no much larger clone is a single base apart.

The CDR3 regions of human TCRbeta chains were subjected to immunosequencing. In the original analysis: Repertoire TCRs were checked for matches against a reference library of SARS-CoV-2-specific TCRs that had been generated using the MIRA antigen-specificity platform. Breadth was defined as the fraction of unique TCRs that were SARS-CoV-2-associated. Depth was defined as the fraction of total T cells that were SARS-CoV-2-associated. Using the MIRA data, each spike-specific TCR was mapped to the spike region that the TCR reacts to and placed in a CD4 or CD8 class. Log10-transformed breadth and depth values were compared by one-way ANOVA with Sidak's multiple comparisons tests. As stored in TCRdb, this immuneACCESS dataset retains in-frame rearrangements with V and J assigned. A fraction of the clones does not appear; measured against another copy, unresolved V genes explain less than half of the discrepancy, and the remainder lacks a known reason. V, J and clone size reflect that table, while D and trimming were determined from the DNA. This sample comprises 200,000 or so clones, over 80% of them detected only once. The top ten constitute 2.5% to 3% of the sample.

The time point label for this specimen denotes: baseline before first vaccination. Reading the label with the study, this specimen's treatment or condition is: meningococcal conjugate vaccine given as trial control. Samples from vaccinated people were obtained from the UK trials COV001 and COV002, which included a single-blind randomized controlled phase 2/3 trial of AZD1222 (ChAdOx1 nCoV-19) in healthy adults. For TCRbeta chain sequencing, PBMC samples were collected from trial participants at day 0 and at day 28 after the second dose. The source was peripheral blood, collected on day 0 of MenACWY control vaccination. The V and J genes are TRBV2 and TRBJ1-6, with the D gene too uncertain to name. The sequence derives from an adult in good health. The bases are TGTGCCAGCAGATGGACGGAGGCTCTCCACTTT. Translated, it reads CASRWTEALHF.